Listed below are T cell receptor beta chains from one sample, sequenced in a study of response to subunit inactivated influenza vaccine. TCRdb re-called the RT-PCR reads with MiXCR, one entry per CDR3 protein. Counted here are about 530,000 distinct CDR3 sequences, over 10% occurring once; the ten biggest clones make up over 10%. Sequences were derived from PBMCs from blood, sampled 45 days after vaccination. These receptors originate from a man in his forties or fifties who received an inactivated influenza vaccine. CDR3s include the opening cysteine and the closing phenylalanine or tryptophan. Fields, in order: V gene, J gene, clone size, D gene, CDR3 protein, CDR3 DNA. The D gene is left open where the match is weak. Clone size is given for some rows only: seen once, a few or many times, or a class if the clone is expanded.

TRBV7-9,TRBJ2-3,NA,NA,CASSLWAGNTDTQYF,TGTGCCAGCAGCCTCTGGGCGGGAAACACAGATACGCAGTATTTT
TRBV28,TRBJ1-4,many,NA,CASADTATNEKLFF,TGTGCCAGCGCTGACACCGCAACTAATGAAAAACTGTTTTTT
TRBV19,TRBJ1-5,few,NA,CASSSSGVVVGGPQHF,TGTGCCAGTAGTAGCTCAGGGGTAGTAGTCGGAGGGCCCCAGCATTTT
TRBV3-1,TRBJ2-5,NA,NA,CASSPRGQGVRETQYF,TGTGCCAGCAGCCCCCGGGGGCAGGGAGTACGAGAGACCCAGTACTTC
TRBV3-1,TRBJ2-5,NA,NA,CASSSVGVLQETQYF,TGTGCCAGCAGCTCCGTGGGGGTACTCCAAGAGACCCAGTACTTC
TRBV11-2,TRBJ2-5,few,TRBD1,CASSFRTGKRVETQYF,TGTGCCAGCAGCTTTAGGACAGGAAAAAGGGTCGAGACCCAGTACTTC
TRBV12-3/TRBV12-4,TRBJ1-1,NA,NA,CASSLQVPNTEAFF,TGTGCCAGCAGTTTACAGGTTCCGAACACTGAAGCTTTCTTT
TRBV13,TRBJ1-1,many,NA,CASSLRRGDNTEAFF,TGTGCCAGCAGCTTACGACGGGGCGATAACACTGAAGCTTTCTTT
TRBV4-1,TRBJ2-1,many,TRBD2,CASSQDLGSGGYEQFF,TGCGCCAGCAGCCAAGATCTCGGTAGCGGGGGTTATGAGCAGTTCTTC
TRBV10-2,TRBJ2-6,NA,NA,CASRSGSGANVLTF,TGCGCCAGCCGTTCAGGGTCTGGGGCCAACGTCCTGACTTTC
TRBV12-3/TRBV12-4,TRBJ1-6,few,NA,CASREGALSRPLHF,TGTGCCAGCAGGGAAGGGGCCCTGAGCCGTCCCCTCCACTTT
TRBV13,TRBJ2-1,NA,TRBD2,CASSVSRGLAVTEQFF,TGTGCCAGCAGCGTATCCCGGGGACTAGCGGTTACCGAGCAGTTCTTC
TRBV5-1,TRBJ2-2,NA,TRBD2,CASSTYSGAVTGELFF,TGCGCCAGCAGCACCTATAGCGGGGCGGTGACCGGGGAGCTGTTTTTT
TRBV20-1,TRBJ2-7,few,TRBD1,CSARGGQGAEPYEQYF,TGCAGTGCTAGAGGGGGACAGGGGGCCGAACCCTACGAGCAGTACTTC
TRBV9,TRBJ2-3,few,NA,CASSVSRTQRSTDTQYF,TGTGCCAGCAGCGTTAGCCGGACACAAAGAAGCACAGATACGCAGTATTTT
TRBV5-7,TRBJ2-5,few,NA,CASTGTQYF,TGTGCCAGCACGGGGACCCAGTACTTC
TRBV27,TRBJ2-2,few,NA,CASYRAGELFF,TGTGCCAGCTACAGGGCCGGGGAGCTGTTTTTT
TRBV6-1,TRBJ2-7,few,NA,CASGRLGFYEQYF,TGTGCCAGCGGACGGTTGGGGTTCTACGAGCAGTACTTC
TRBV2,TRBJ1-6,few,NA,CASIAGLYNSPLHF,TGTGCCAGCATTGCAGGGCTCTATAATTCACCCCTCCACTTT
TRBV28,TRBJ1-4,few,NA,CASQRDREKLFF,TGTGCCAGCCAACGGGATCGTGAAAAACTGTTTTTT
TRBV20-1,TRBJ2-5,once,NA,CSARPAETQYF,TGCAGTGCGCGCCCCGCTGAGACCCAGTACTTC
TRBV7-6,TRBJ2-5,few,TRBD2,CASSATLAGHETQYF,TGTGCCAGCAGCGCCACGCTAGCGGGGCATGAGACCCAGTACTTC
TRBV11-2,TRBJ2-3,NA,NA,CASSLDPTGRSTDTQYF,TGTGCCAGCAGCTTAGATCCCACAGGGAGGAGCACAGATACGCAGTATTTT
TRBV7-2,TRBJ2-7,few,TRBD2,CASRPAGGNYEQYF,TGTGCCAGCAGGCCAGCGGGGGGGAACTACGAGCAGTACTTC
TRBV7-2,TRBJ2-2,NA,NA,CASSLASAAGELFF,TGTGCCAGCAGCTTAGCGTCGGCGGCCGGGGAGCTGTTTTTT
TRBV2,TRBJ1-5,many,NA,CASSNRVNQPQHF,TGTGCCAGCAGTAACAGGGTCAATCAGCCCCAGCATTTT
TRBV4-2,TRBJ1-2,NA,NA,CASSQDTSSIYYGYTF,TGTGCCAGCAGCCAAGATACTTCCTCGATCTACTATGGCTACACCTTC
TRBV18,TRBJ2-4,NA,NA,CASSPRGVGENIQYF,TGTGCCAGCTCACCAAGAGGAGTTGGGGAAAACATTCAGTACTTC
TRBV3-1,TRBJ2-1,NA,TRBD1,CASSLTGPHNEQFF,TGTGCCAGCAGCCTGACAGGGCCGCACAATGAGCAGTTCTTC
TRBV10-3,TRBJ1-5,many,TRBD1,CAISELKTGRSKHSNQPQHF,TGTGCCATCAGTGAGCTGAAGACAGGGCGATCTAAGCATAGCAATCAGCCCCAGCATTTT
TRBV4-3,TRBJ2-1,many,NA,CASSWTVTYNEQFF,TGCGCCAGCAGCTGGACAGTTACCTACAATGAGCAGTTCTTC
TRBV4-3,TRBJ2-1,NA,TRBD2,CASSQDWTSGNNEQFF,TGCGCCAGCAGCCAAGATTGGACTAGCGGGAACAATGAGCAGTTCTTC
TRBV20-1,TRBJ2-1,NA,TRBD2,CSARKLAGAANEQFF,TGCAGTGCTCGAAAACTAGCGGGGGCCGCCAATGAGCAGTTCTTC
TRBV3-1,TRBJ2-1,many,NA,CASSQPISSYNEQFF,TGTGCCAGCAGCCAACCAATTAGCTCCTACAATGAGCAGTTCTTC
TRBV19,TRBJ2-2,NA,TRBD2,CASSLAGGPYTGELFF,TGTGCCAGTAGTCTAGCGGGAGGGCCGTATACCGGGGAGCTGTTTTTT
TRBV12-3/TRBV12-4,TRBJ2-5,many,TRBD2,CASSLRLAETQYF,TGTGCCAGCAGTCTAAGACTAGCCGAGACCCAGTACTTC
TRBV11-2,TRBJ1-6,many,TRBD1,CASRPGTGVNSPLHF,TGTGCCAGCAGGCCTGGGACAGGGGTTAATTCACCCCTCCACTTT
TRBV12-3/TRBV12-4,TRBJ2-7,many,TRBD1,CASSFGDRPYEQYF,TGTGCCAGCAGTTTTGGGGACAGACCCTACGAGCAGTACTTC
TRBV6-9,TRBJ2-1,NA,NA,CASSYSGAVYNEQFF,TGTGCCAGCAGTTATTCGGGGGCTGTCTACAATGAGCAGTTCTTC
TRBV12-3/TRBV12-4,TRBJ1-2,few,NA,CASSPSEVAGSGGYTF,TGTGCCAGCAGTCCCAGTGAGGTCGCAGGGAGCGGTGGCTACACCTTC
TRBV7-8,TRBJ2-7,many,NA,CASSGGGFLNEQYF,TGTGCCAGCAGCGGAGGCGGATTCCTAAACGAGCAGTACTTC
TRBV3-1,TRBJ2-1,few,TRBD2,CASSLLLAGGQFF,TGTGCCAGCAGCCTACTTTTAGCGGGGGGGCAGTTCTTC
TRBV9,TRBJ1-3,few,TRBD1,CASSAGQDASGNTIYF,TGTGCCAGCAGCGCCGGACAGGACGCCTCTGGAAACACCATATATTTT
TRBV3-1,TRBJ1-3,NA,NA,CASSQTTGNPIYF,TGTGCCAGCAGCCAGACGACAGGCAACCCCATATATTTT
TRBV20-1,TRBJ1-6,few,NA,CSADRRAGNSPLHF,TGCAGTGCTGACAGGCGCGCAGGGAATTCACCCCTCCACTTT
TRBV7-2,TRBJ2-7,many,TRBD2,CASSVGLAGGYEQYF,TGTGCCAGCAGCGTTGGACTAGCGGGAGGCTACGAGCAGTACTTC
TRBV7-9,TRBJ1-1,NA,NA,CASSSVKGGPSNTEAFF,TGTGCCAGCAGTTCAGTCAAGGGTGGACCTTCGAACACTGAAGCTTTCTTT
TRBV7-9,TRBJ1-1,NA,NA,CASSLPGAVVGEAFF,TGTGCCAGCAGCCTCCCCGGAGCGGTGGTTGGTGAAGCTTTCTTT
TRBV7-8,TRBJ2-7,NA,NA,CASTPRSSYEQYF,TGTGCCAGCACACCCAGAAGCTCCTACGAGCAGTACTTC
TRBV29-1,TRBJ2-3,many,NA,CSVDLGAQASTDTQYF,TGCAGCGTTGATCTCGGGGCGCAGGCTAGCACAGATACGCAGTATTTT
TRBV5-1,TRBJ1-1,few,NA,CASSLGAGASTEAFF,TGCGCCAGCAGCTTGGGGGCAGGGGCTTCCACTGAAGCTTTCTTT